The clone carrying this TCR beta chain was counted many times. Its antigen is currently unknown. This entry is derived from a study of regulatory T cells in long-lasting Graves disease. Study findings and constraints: The study examined only peripheral blood, not thyroid tissue. Those with persistent Graves' had less TCR diversity than newly diagnosed patients. Persistent patients had a count of shared public clonotypes (under 3,000) that exceeded that of new patients (around 970).

Arm-PCR of CDR3 regions and iRepertoire HTBI primers were used to build TCR beta libraries. Methods used by the authors: Spanning all samples, the identified segments comprised over 50 TRBV and about 13 TRBJ. Each CDR3 protein is one row after TCRdb ran MiXCR on the multiplex PCR reads. The V and J calls shown here were made by TCRdb, not taken from the authors' results. The sample has roughly 470,000 distinct CDR3 sequences; less than 25% are singletons. Losses at the gene ends were 2 bases for V and 5 bases for J; bases not matched to a gene: 11. The CDR3 contains 17 residues. The V gene's germline CDR1 is MNHEY and CDR2 SVGEGT. As for time point: persistent/refractory GD, antithyroid drugs over 5 years with positive TRAb. From RNA extracted from PBMCs, the TCR library was made.

The V and J genes are TRBV6-2 or TRBV6-3 and TRBJ1-5, with TRBD1 identical over 8 bases. Material: peripheral blood mononuclear cells (PBMCs), obtained when the disease was refractory, from a patient treated with antithyroid drugs. This clonotype was obtained from a female donor with Graves disease. The CDR3 DNA follows: TGTGCCAGCAGTTACCACCGGGACAGGTGGGTCGATCAGCCCCAGCATTTT. Its translation: CASSYHRDRWVDQPQHF.